This TCR beta chain was sequenced during a study of shared clonotypes between healthy human individuals. Study-wide results and caveats: Larger richness was generally estimated for naive than memory subsets. Sampling involved blood alone; tissue repertoires likely differ.

The donors, all of them Caucasian adults, lived in Nashville, Tennessee. Each PCR replicate from the sorted subsets contained around 0.2 ug DNA, which is some 30,000 T cell genomes. Sequenced by immunoSEQ multiplex PCR; TCRdb stores in-frame clones only, minus some. The sample comprises a few million clones, under 95% of which are singletons, and roughly 0.34% rests with the top ten. The CDR3 length is 15 residues. V lost 5 bases to trimming and J lost 6 bases; unmatched junction nucleotides: 11. Germline V lookup: CDR1 MNHEY, CDR2 SMNVEV (reference sequence). Comment on this clone: No antigen is known for it.

The origin of this receptor is a man younger than 35 in good health. Some clones in this sample may be carry-over from other donors' samples. The specimen was naive CD4+ T cells from PBMCs. This sample's subset: CD45RA+ positively selected. The V gene is TRBV27, the J gene TRBJ1-2; 8 bases align to TRBD1. As DNA, the CDR3 is TGTGCCAGCAGTCCGACCCCACAGGGGGTAAATGGCTACACCTTC. Residues: CASSPTPQGVNGYTF.